Listed here are 21 T cell receptor beta chains from one sample, sequenced in a study of shared clonotypes between healthy human individuals. Repertoires were generated with immunoSEQ multiplex PCR, while TCRdb's copy carries only in-frame clones and drops some. Of some 2,000,000 clones listed, roughly 96% are singletons. The sample was naive CD4+ T cells sorted from blood. As to subset: CD45RA+ positively selected. Receptor source: a man aged 18 to 29 in good health.

The chain employs TRBV12-5 and TRBJ2-5; no clear D. The germline V gene has CDR1 LGHNT and CDR2 FRNRAP. Trimming stripped 5 bases from V and 0 bases from J, with 7 bases between. The CDR3 has 13 amino acids. The CDR3 protein is CASGLSDQETQYF. The CDR3 nucleotides are TGTGCTAGTGGTCTTAGTGACCAAGAGACCCAGTACTTC.

V is TRBV7-9 and J is TRBJ2-5; D ambiguous. The V end was cut by 5 bases, the J end by 5 bases, with 9 bases between. Germline loops: CDR1 SEHNR, CDR2 FQNEAQ (reference sequence). The CDR3 is 12 amino acids. Here the CDR3 DNA reads TGTGCCAGCAGCCCTCTATGGGAGACCCAGTACTTC. Translation: CASSPLWETQYF.

As concerns this clone: This sample includes further DNA sequences coding for the same CDR3. The chain uses TRBV5-4 and TRBJ1-2; 7 bases map to TRBD1. V trimming: 2 bases; J trimming: 3 bases; junction bases outside the gene matches: 1. The CDR3 is 13 residues long. The germline gives CDR1 SGHNT, CDR2 YYREEE (reference sequence). This CDR3 reads CASSLGGDYGYTF. Written as DNA, the CDR3 is TGTGCCAGCAGCTTAGGGGGCGACTATGGCTACACCTTC.

The V gene is TRBV30, the J gene TRBJ1-1; D might be TRBD1 (5 bases). This CDR3 comprises 16 residues. Germline-derived CDR1 and CDR2 are GTSNPN and SVGIG (reference sequence). V lost 3 bases and J lost 4, with 21 bases in between. The CDR3 coding sequence is TGTGCCTGGAGCCCGAGGTCTGTCACAGGTCCCACTGAAGCTTTCTTT. Residues: CAWSPRSVTGPTEAFF.

The chain is built from TRBV5-1 and TRBJ2-1, with D possibly TRBD2 on 6 matching bases. CDR1 and CDR2 (germline): SGHRS, YFSETQ. The germline V and J ends were trimmed by 2 bases and 0 bases, with 18 bases remaining between them. The CDR3 totals 18 residues. CDR3 in amino acids: CASSFPPFSGSSYNEQFF. CDR3 DNA sequence: TGCGCCAGCAGCTTCCCACCCTTTAGCGGCAGCTCCTACAATGAGCAGTTCTTC.

The chain carries TRBV5-1 and TRBJ2-5; tentative D call: TRBD1 (6 bases). The V gene's germline CDR1 is SGHRS and CDR2 YFSETQ. V lost 0 bases, J lost 3 bases, and 12 bases lay in between. This CDR3 is 15 amino acids long. In nucleotides, the CDR3 is TGCGCCAGCAGCTTGGTTGCAGGGGTTAAAGAGACCCAGTACTTC. It translates to CASSLVAGVKETQYF.

This clone was observed a single time. The gene calls are TRBV10-2 and TRBJ2-7; possible D gene TRBD1, 5 bases. The CDR3 has 16 amino acids. Germline V gene lookup returns CDR1 WSHSY and CDR2 SAAADI. The ends were cut back, 2 bases at V and 2 bases at J, with 16 bases in the middle. CDR3 protein: CASSERTTTRTYEQYF. In nucleotides, the CDR3 is TGCGCCAGCAGTGAGCGGACAACGACACGTACCTACGAGCAGTACTTC.

The chain uses TRBV10-3 and TRBJ2-6, with unresolved D. Germline lookup yields CDR1 ENHRY and CDR2 SYGVKD. This CDR3 region has 15 residues. V shed 11 bases and J shed 0 bases, with 14 bases lying between them. CDR3 nucleotide sequence: TGTGCCGTTTTAGGCCCTAGCTCTGGGGCCAACGTCCTGACTTTC. Translation gives CAVLGPSSGANVLTF.

This chain links TRBV4-1 with TRBJ2-7; D is undetermined. The V gene lost 0 bases and the J gene lost 7 bases, with 10 bases spanning the gap. Germline V gene sequence: CDR1 MGHRA, CDR2 YSYEKL. This CDR3 spans 13 amino acids. This CDR3 is CASSQEYRVEQYF. The CDR3 DNA reads as TGCGCCAGCAGCCAAGAATATCGGGTTGAGCAGTACTTC.

The chain has TRBV9 and TRBJ1-5; 7 bases fit TRBD1. J gave up 1 base and V 0 bases, and 16 bases lay outside the gene matches. This CDR3 contains 20 residues. From germline, CDR1 is SGDLS and CDR2 YYNGEE. The CDR3 loop reads CASSVGSDRRGLYSNQPQHF. In DNA, the CDR3 is TGTGCCAGCAGCGTAGGTTCGGACAGGAGAGGATTATACAGCAATCAGCCCCAGCATTTT.

This chain connects TRBV5-4 to TRBJ2-6, with D tentatively TRBD2 (6 bases). Looked up from germline, CDR1 is SGHNT and CDR2 is YYREEE (reference sequence). Deletions cut 0 bases from V and 0 bases from J, with 7 bases between. The CDR3 consists of 16 residues. The CDR3 DNA follows: TGTGCCAGCAGCTTGGCCGGGAGCTCTGGGGCCAACGTCCTGACTTTC. This encodes CASSLAGSSGANVLTF.

The chain links TRBV5-1 to TRBJ1-1, with 7 bases identical to TRBD1. CDR1 is SGHRS and CDR2 is YFSETQ in the germline V gene. The CDR3 has 15 residues. V was clipped by 4 bases and J by 1 base; unmatched bases: 7. CDR3 DNA sequence: TGCGCCAGCAGCGTCTTGACAGGGTCGAACACTGAAGCTTTCTTT. Amino acid sequence: CASSVLTGSNTEAFF. Variable domain in full (rest from reference TRBV5-1 and TRBJ1-1): KAGVTQTPRYLIKTRGQQVTLSCSPISGHRSVSWYQQTPGQGLQFLFEYFSETQRNKGNFPGRFSGRQFSNSRSEMNVSTLELGDSALYLCASSVLTGSNTEAFFGQGTRLTVV.

This chain connects TRBV28 to TRBJ2-6, with D possibly TRBD1 on 6 matching bases. The CDR3 runs 17 residues. The V gene's germline CDR1 is MDHEN and CDR2 SYDVKM. Trimming removed 3 bases from V and 0 bases from J, with 12 bases in between. The CDR3 spells CASSFADRYSGANVLTF. The CDR3 DNA follows: TGTGCCAGCAGTTTTGCGGACAGATACTCTGGGGCCAACGTCCTGACTTTC.

The chain combines TRBV5-1 with TRBJ2-2, with TRBD2 matching over 11 bases. This CDR3 comprises 17 residues. In germline, CDR1 is SGHRS, CDR2 YFSETQ. Trimming at V came to 1 base and at J to 5 bases, leaving 7 bases not matched to a gene. The CDR3 DNA follows: TGCGCCAGCAGCTTGACGCAGACTAGCGGGGTAACCGGGGAGCTGTTTTTT. Translated, it gives CASSLTQTSGVTGELFF.

The V gene is TRBV20-1, the J gene TRBJ2-2; no clear D gene. Germline V gene data show CDR1 as DFQATT and CDR2 as SNEGSKA (reference sequence). Trimming shortened V by 3 bases and J by 7 bases, and 6 bases separated the two germline ends. The CDR3 is made up of 11 amino acids. Written as DNA, the CDR3 is TGCAGTGCTAGGGGAATCGGGGAGCTGTTTTTT. Translating gives CSARGIGELFF.

The chain recombines TRBV14 with TRBJ2-1; D possibly corresponds to TRBD1 (5 bases). The CDR3 is 15 residues long. Trimming pared 3 bases from V and 8 bases from J, leaving 17 bases between. CDR1 and CDR2 (germline): SGHDN, FVKESK. The CDR3 protein is CASSQGSRVADEQFF. DNA of the CDR3: TGTGCCAGCAGCCAGGGTTCCAGGGTAGCTGATGAGCAGTTCTTC. The complete variable domain, with remaining parts taken from reference TRBV14 and TRBJ2-1, reads EAGVTQFPSHSVIEKGQTVTLRCDPISGHDNLYWYRRVMGKEIKFLLHFVKESKQDESGMPNNRFLAERTGGTYSTLKVQPAELEDSGVYFCASSQGSRVADEQFFGPGTRLTVL.

Concerning this clone itself: Within the sample, other DNA sequences also encode this same CDR3. The chain combines TRBV7-2 with TRBJ2-7; the match to TRBD2 covers 11 bases. CDR1 and CDR2 from the germline V gene are SGHTA and FQGNSA. The CDR3 extends over 14 amino acids. V shed 5 bases, J shed 4 bases, and the junction held 4 bases outside the gene matches. As DNA, the CDR3 is TGTGCCAGCAGCCTCTTAGCGGGAGGGTACGAGCAGTACTTC. Amino acid sequence: CASSLLAGGYEQYF.

The J gene is TRBJ2-1, the V gene TRBV5-1; 14 nucleotides match TRBD2. CDR3 length: 15 amino acids. V lost 4 bases to trimming and J lost 9 bases; unmatched junction nucleotides: 6. Per the germline V gene, CDR1 is SGHRS and CDR2 is YFSETQ. The CDR3 bases are TGCGCCAGCAGCCCTGGACTAGCGGGAGGAATTGAGCAGTTCTTC. Its protein is CASSPGLAGGIEQFF.

This clone was detected once. V and J are TRBV6-6 and TRBJ1-5, with D unresolved. From germline, CDR1 is MNHNY and CDR2 SVGAGI (reference sequence). CDR3 length: 15 residues. V was pared by 2 bases and J by 3 bases, with 11 bases between. The CDR3 region has the DNA TGTGCCAGCAGTTACGGTAGCAGCCCCAATCAGCCCCAGCATTTT. It encodes CASSYGSSPNQPQHF.

J is TRBJ2-1 and V is TRBV4-3; D gene uncertain. The CDR3 extends over 16 amino acids. The V end was cut by 0 bases, the J end by 2 bases, with 11 bases between. CDR1 LGHNA and CDR2 YSLEER come from the germline V gene. The CDR3 protein is CASSQDVAAPYNEQFF. The CDR3 bases are TGCGCCAGCAGCCAAGACGTCGCGGCCCCCTACAATGAGCAGTTCTTC.

The sample holds one count of this clone. This rearrangement joins TRBV4-1 to TRBJ1-2; D unresolved. Germline CDR1 reads MGHRA; CDR2 reads YSYEKL. The CDR3 totals 15 residues. The V gene lost 0 bases and the J gene lost 3 bases, with 11 bases spanning the gap. Here the CDR3 DNA reads TGCGCCAGCAGCCAAGATGGTACTTTGTACTATGGCTACACCTTC. Amino acid sequence: CASSQDGTLYYGYTF.